This T cell receptor (beta chain) was identified in a study of blood T cell repertoires in COVID-19. On the study more broadly: The United States, Italy and Spain were the sources of the acute and convalescent COVID-19 samples.

CDR1 and CDR2 from the germline V gene are KGHDR and SFDVKD. The CDR3 is 17 residues long. Trimming pared 4 bases from V and 0 bases from J, leaving 15 bases between. Profiling relied on immunoSEQ multiplex PCR, and the TCRdb table lists in-frame clones only, not all of them. The sample has over 80,000 clones, roughly 90% seen once. Sequencing was carried out using peripheral blood. The genes are TRBV24-1 and TRBJ1-5, with D tentatively TRBD1 (5 bases). The TCR originated in a man aged 55 to 69 with acute or convalescent COVID-19. CDR3 loop: CATSEGGTGNSNQPQHF. Written as DNA, the CDR3 is TGTGCCACCAGTGAGGGGGGGACGGGAAATAGCAATCAGCCCCAGCATTTT.